Below, 10 T cell receptor beta chains from the same sample are listed, as sequenced in a study of post-analysis software for immune sequencing data. Tagging with unique molecular identifiers was a feature of the TCR beta cDNA libraries. Via MiXCR, TCRdb re-called the PCR reads, giving one row per CDR3 protein. The data hold over 700,000 distinct CDR3 sequences, with approximately 30% observed a single time. Study-wide results and limits: Among roughly 5 TRBV segments more frequent in patients than controls were TRBV5-6, TRBV5-1 and TRBV20-1.

These receptors have no known antigen. The sequenced sample consisted of blood. These receptors originate from a girl aged 5-17 years with multiple sclerosis.

The chain couples TRBV20-1 to TRBJ2-5; maybe TRBD2 (6 bases). CDR1 and CDR2 (germline): DFQATT, SNEGSKA (reference sequence). The ends were cut back, 0 bases at V and 9 bases at J, with 17 bases in the middle. This CDR3 is 14 amino acids long. The CDR3 nucleotides read TGCAGTGCTAGAGACTCGGCTAGCGTGGAGGCCCAGTACTTC. Translated: CSARDSASVEAQYF.

For this clonotype: Germline and junction disagree at one end, which may indicate a read error. This rearrangement joins TRBV20-1 to TRBJ2-5; 7 nucleotides agree with TRBD2. This CDR3 comprises 14 residues. Looked up from germline, CDR1 is DFQATT and CDR2 is SNEGSKA (reference sequence). The CDR3 DNA is TGCAGTGCTAGCAACAATCGACTAGCCTACGAGCAGTGCTTC. Its protein is CSASNNRLAYEQCF.

This clonotype was found many times. The chain couples TRBV27 to TRBJ2-5; TRBD2 is a possible D gene (5 bases). The CDR3 runs 15 residues. Per germline, CDR1 MNHEY and CDR2 SMNVEV (reference sequence). V was shortened by 4 bases and J by 4 bases, with 16 bases between the two germline ends. CDR3 loop: CASSSSGRAGETQYF. DNA for the CDR3: TGTGCCAGCAGTTCATCCGGGCGGGCAGGAGAGACCCAGTACTTC.

The CDR3 sequence is CSARGRGNQPQHF. CDR3 nucleotide sequence: TGCAGTGCGCGGGGCCGCGGGAATCAGCCCCAGCATTTT. The chain employs TRBV20-1 and TRBJ1-5, with D maybe TRBD1 (5 bases). This CDR3 has 13 amino acids. Per germline, CDR1 DFQATT and CDR2 SNEGSKA (reference sequence). V was cut by 6 bases and J by 4 bases, with 13 bases left in between.

This clonotype occurred once. The chain joins TRBV20-1 to TRBJ2-5, with D possibly called TRBD1 or TRBD2 (5 bases each). The CDR3 length is 16 residues. V was pared by 0 bases and J by 5 bases, with 19 bases between. Germline CDR1 is DFQATT and CDR2 is SNEGSKA (reference sequence). The CDR3: CSARDYGARAQETQYF. In DNA form, the CDR3 reads TGCAGTGCTAGAGATTACGGGGCTCGCGCCCAGGAGACCCAGTACTTC.

This clonotype appeared a few times. The V gene is TRBV6-5, the J gene TRBJ1-1; the D is unclear. V lost 6 bases, J lost 5 bases, and 10 bases lay in between. This CDR3 region has 12 residues. Per germline, CDR1 MNHEY and CDR2 SVGAGI. CDR3 DNA sequence: TGTGCCAGCAGAGACCCGGAAACTGAAGCTTTCTTT. This gives the protein CASRDPETEAFF.

The chain carries TRBV6-5 and TRBJ1-1; TRBD1 aligns across 8 bases. CDR3 length: 13 residues. Per germline, CDR1 MNHEY and CDR2 SVGAGI. V shed 6 bases, J shed 4 bases, and the junction held 4 bases outside the gene matches. In DNA form, the CDR3 reads TGTGCCAGCAGGGACAGGGAGGGCACTGAAGCTTTCTTT. Protein sequence: CASRDREGTEAFF.

This clonotype was seen only a few times. This chain uses TRBV12-5 with TRBJ2-3, with 8 bases matching TRBD2. The germline CDR1 and CDR2 sequences are LGHNT and FRNRAP. V was pared by 8 bases and J by 6 bases, with 7 bases of the junction left unmatched. The CDR3 has 13 residues. Written as DNA, the CDR3 is TGTGCTAGTTCCGGGGGGGGCGGGGATACGCAGTATTTT. This encodes CASSGGGGDTQYF.

This clonotype was picked up many times. The CDR3 loop is CASSLPDRTDTQYF. The DNA of the CDR3 is TGTGCCAGCAGTTTACCAGATCGCACAGATACGCAGTATTTT. The genes are TRBV28 and TRBJ2-3; D call uncertain. The germline gives CDR1 MDHEN, CDR2 SYDVKM. V lost 2 bases to trimming and J lost 1 base, with 7 bases between them. The CDR3 has 14 amino acids.

The table lists this clonotype with many counts. V and J are TRBV6-5 and TRBJ2-7; 7 bases agree with TRBD1. This CDR3 comprises 13 residues. The V segment lost 6 bases and the J segment 5 bases; nucleotides outside the gene matches: 7. From germline, CDR1 is MNHEY and CDR2 SVGAGI. CDR3 sequence (DNA): TGTGCCAGCAGGACAGACAGGGACAACGAGCAGTACTTC. Protein: CASRTDRDNEQYF.